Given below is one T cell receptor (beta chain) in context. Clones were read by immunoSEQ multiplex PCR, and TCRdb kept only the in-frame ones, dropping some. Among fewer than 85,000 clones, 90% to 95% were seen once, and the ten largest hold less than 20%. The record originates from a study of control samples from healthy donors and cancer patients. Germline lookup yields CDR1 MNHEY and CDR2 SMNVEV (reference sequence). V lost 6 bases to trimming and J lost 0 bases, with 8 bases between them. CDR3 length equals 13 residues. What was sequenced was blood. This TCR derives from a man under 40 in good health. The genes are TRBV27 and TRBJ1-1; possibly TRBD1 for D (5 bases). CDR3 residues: CASRQGMNTEAFF. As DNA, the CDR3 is TGTGCCAGCAGGCAGGGAATGAACACTGAAGCTTTCTTT.